These 20 T cell receptor beta chains were all obtained from the same sample, sequenced in a study of breast tumors, draining lymph nodes, adjacent tissues. The lymph nodes were axillary draining lymph nodes from breast cancer patients. TCRdb itself ran the multiplex PCR reads through MiXCR, one entry per CDR3 protein. The sample shows nearly 110,000 distinct CDR3 sequences, under 40% of them seen only once. The sequencing sample was made of axillary lymph node tissue. The origin of the receptors is a female donor with breast cancer. Some clones in this sample may be carry-over from other donors' samples.

This clonotype was seen many times. V gene TRBV7-9 combines with J gene TRBJ2-6; D might be TRBD1 (6 bases). The germline CDR1 and CDR2 sequences are SEHNR and FQNEAQ (reference sequence). The CDR3 spans 17 residues. V lost 1 base and J lost 0, with 10 bases in between. The CDR3 bases are TGTGCCAGCAGCTTAGGGACAGCTCGCTCTGGGGCCAACGTCCTGACTTTC. This encodes CASSLGTARSGANVLTF.

Points on this clonotype: A much larger clonotype is one base distant, so this may be a read error. This chain links TRBV27 with TRBJ2-7; D call uncertain. The germline gives CDR1 MNHEY, CDR2 SMNVEV (reference sequence). The CDR3 has 13 amino acids. The CDR3 here is CAGSLRKRYEQYF. The CDR3 nucleotides are TGTGCCGGCAGTTTACGGAAAAGATACGAGCAGTACTTC.

In regard to this clonotype: A junction boundary mismatches the germline segment, possibly from a read error. This chain connects TRBV14 to TRBJ1-6, with D unresolved. CDR3 length: 17 amino acids. Germline V gives CDR1 SGHDN, CDR2 FVKESK. For the CDR3, the DNA is TGTGCCAGCAGCTTGCGGACGGGCAGCTCCCATAATTCACCCCTCCACTTT. As protein: CASSLRTGSSHNSPLHF.

The CDR3 coding sequence is TGTGCCAGCAGCCAACAGCTTGTGTACGGGCCTAATTCACCCCTCCACTTT. Its protein product is CASSQQLVYGPNSPLHF. The chain couples TRBV2 to TRBJ1-6; no clear D. In germline, CDR1 is SNHLY, CDR2 FYNNEI. The CDR3 runs to 17 residues. Trimming shortened V by 6 bases and J by 6 bases, and 21 bases separated the two germline ends.

In the case of this clonotype: The junction does not match germline at one end; this may be a read error. J is TRBJ2-7 and V is TRBV20-1; TRBD1 matches 10 bases. The CDR3 extends over 14 amino acids. Germline V gene data show CDR1 as DFQATT and CDR2 as SNEGSKA (reference sequence). The CDR3 loop is CGAREGQGTYGQYF. The DNA of the CDR3 is TGCGGTGCTAGAGAGGGACAGGGGACCTACGGGCAGTACTTC.

This clonotype was seen at least ten times. The rearrangement links TRBV10-3 to TRBJ1-5; weak D call: TRBD1 (6 bases). CDR1 ENHRY and CDR2 SYGVKD come from the germline V gene. The V end was cut by 2 bases, the J end by 1 base, with 15 bases between. CDR3 size: 17 residues. CDR3 residues: CAISERRGRVSNQPQHF. The CDR3 DNA is TGTGCCATCAGTGAGAGGAGGGGGAGGGTAAGCAATCAGCCCCAGCATTTT.

This clonotype has a handful of counts. With a much larger clone just one base away, this may be a read error. The chain carries TRBV18 and TRBJ1-6; 7 bases are a match to TRBD1. V shed 10 bases, J shed 7 bases, and the junction held 10 bases outside the gene matches. This CDR3 has 14 residues. The germline V gene encodes CDR1 KGHSH and CDR2 LQKENI. CDR3 region: CAISLGTANSPLHF. As DNA, the CDR3 is TGTGCCATCTCGCTTGGGACAGCAAATTCACCCCTCCACTTT.

The genes are TRBV19 and TRBJ2-5; 13 bases map to TRBD2. Judging by the DNA end, TRBJ2-7 fits better; the J call may be wrong. This CDR3 region has 14 residues. Germline V CDR1 and CDR2: LNHDA, SQIVND (reference sequence). CDR3 residues: CASNWTSGSHEQYF. The CDR3 region has the DNA TGTGCCAGTAATTGGACTAGCGGGAGCCACGAGCAGTACTTC.

This clonotype came up a few times. The chain recombines TRBV9 with TRBJ1-1, with D tentatively TRBD1 (5 bases). Germline-derived CDR1 and CDR2 are SGDLS and YYNGEE. Trimming left V 0 bases short and J 0 bases short, with 9 bases between. CDR3 size: 15 residues. This CDR3 reads CASSVEGDMNTEAFF. DNA of the CDR3: TGTGCCAGCAGCGTAGAAGGGGATATGAACACTGAAGCTTTCTTT.

This clonotype was counted at least ten times. The rearrangement uses TRBV20-1 and TRBJ2-7, with 8 bases identical to TRBD1. Germline trimming cut 6 bases from V and 7 bases from J; bases unmatched to any gene: 8. CDR3 length: 12 residues. CDR1 is DFQATT and CDR2 is SNEGSKA in the germline V gene (reference sequence). The CDR3 here is CSATRQGPEQYF. CDR3 nucleotide sequence: TGCAGTGCCACCCGACAGGGGCCGGAGCAGTACTTC.

In this sample, this clonotype turned up many times. The chain uses TRBV10-3 and TRBJ1-2, with a weak D call TRBD1 (6 bases). Per the germline V gene, CDR1 is ENHRY and CDR2 is SYGVKD. Trimming stripped 4 bases from V and 2 bases from J, with 11 bases between. The CDR3 consists of 14 residues. The CDR3 spells CAISAQGQNYGYTF. CDR3 nucleotides: TGTGCCATCAGTGCTCAGGGGCAGAACTATGGCTACACCTTC.

This clonotype appeared a few times. V is TRBV5-6 and J is TRBJ1-1, with D hard to call. Germline CDR1 reads SGHDT; CDR2 reads YYEEEE. With 0 bases removed from V and 6 bases from J, the gap between germline ends came to 18 bases. The CDR3 covers 16 residues. The CDR3 reads CASSLDGQAGEPEAFF. The CDR3 nucleotides are TGTGCCAGCAGCTTGGATGGGCAAGCCGGGGAGCCTGAAGCTTTCTTT. Based on the CDR3 plus reference TRBV5-6 and TRBJ1-1, the full variable domain is DAGVTQSPTHLIKTRGQQVTLRCSPKSGHDTVSWYQQALGQGPQFIFQYYEEEERQRGNFPDRFSGHQFPNYSSELNVNALLLGDSALYLCASSLDGQAGEPEAFFGQGTRLTVV.

There are many counts of this clonotype. The V gene is TRBV20-1, the J gene TRBJ2-5; D perhaps matches TRBD2 (7 bases). The length of the CDR3 is 13 residues. Deletions cut 5 bases from V and 5 bases from J, with 15 bases between. Germline CDR1 DFQATT, CDR2 SNEGSKA (reference sequence). This CDR3 reads CSAQGGGVETQYF. Written as DNA, the CDR3 is TGCAGTGCTCAAGGGGGGGGGGTGGAGACCCAGTACTTC.

This clonotype occurred many times. The chain is built from TRBV10-3 and TRBJ1-2, with D unresolved. CDR1 is ENHRY, CDR2 SYGVKD, per germline. CDR3 length: 14 residues. V dropped 4 bases and J dropped 5 bases, with 14 bases sitting between them. The CDR3, as DNA: TGTGCCATCAGTGTCGGGCAGCATGGGTATGGCTACACCTTC. Its translation: CAISVGQHGYGYTF.

Worth noting for this clonotype: A read error is possible here, since a much larger clone lies one base away. The gene calls are TRBV18 and TRBJ2-1; 9 bases align to TRBD2. This CDR3 comprises 16 residues. Germline lookup yields CDR1 KGHSH and CDR2 LQKENI. V lost 2 bases, J lost 8 bases, and 10 bases stayed unmatched. Here the CDR3 DNA reads TGTGCCAGCTCACCAGGTCTCGGGACTAGCACATATGAGCAGTTCTTC. Protein: CASSPGLGTSTYEQFF. Full variable domain (rest looked up from reference TRBV18 and TRBJ2-1): NAGVMQNPRHLVRRRGQEARLRCSPMKGHSHVYWYRQLPEEGLKFMVYLQKENIIDESGMPKERFSAEFPKEGPSILRIQQVVRGDSAAYFCASSPGLGTSTYEQFFGPGTRLTVL.

The chain is built from TRBV2 and TRBJ2-5; possibly TRBD1 for D (6 bases). Trimming took 2 bases from V and 9 from J, leaving 16 bases between them. CDR1 SNHLY and CDR2 FYNNEI come from the germline V gene. The CDR3 contains 14 residues. In nucleotides, the CDR3 is TGTGCCAGCAGTGAACCGCAGGGTGGACAGCCCCAGTACTTC. It yields the protein CASSEPQGGQPQYF.

This clonotype has just a few counts. The rearrangement joins TRBV6-6 to TRBJ1-5; D is perhaps TRBD1 (6 bases). Deletions cut 5 bases from V and 4 bases from J, with 27 bases between. This CDR3 is built from 19 residues. Germline CDR1 is MNHNY and CDR2 is SVGAGI (reference sequence). The CDR3 sequence: CASSHLSGASFFLNQPQHF. The CDR3 coding sequence is TGTGCCAGCAGTCACCTCTCAGGGGCATCATTTTTTTTAAATCAGCCCCAGCATTTT.

Ten or more counts support this clonotype. The gene calls are TRBV9 and TRBJ2-7; no firm D call. The CDR3 sequence is 15 residues long. Between the trimmed V and J ends, which lost 4 bases and 0 bases, there was a span of 14 bases. Germline V gene data show CDR1 as SGDLS and CDR2 as YYNGEE. CDR3 DNA sequence: TGTGCCAGCAGCCCCACGGGTATGGGCTCCTACGAGCAGTACTTC. This translates into CASSPTGMGSYEQYF.

This clonotype was observed many times. The J gene is TRBJ1-5, the V gene TRBV30; TRBD1 aligns across 8 bases. After removal of 0 bases from V and 1 base from J, the junction contained 8 bases not matched to a gene. Germline CDR1 GTSNPN, CDR2 SVGIG (reference sequence). This CDR3 spans 17 amino acids. In nucleotides, the CDR3 is TGTGCCTGGAGTGTACCCAGGGGGCTAAGAAGCAATCAGCCCCAGCATTTT. As protein: CAWSVPRGLRSNQPQHF.

The chain combines TRBV3-1 with TRBJ1-1; D may be TRBD1 (5 bases). Germline CDR1 is LGHDT and CDR2 is YNNKEL (reference sequence). This CDR3 spans 14 amino acids. With 1 base removed from V and 4 bases from J, the gap between germline ends came to 10 bases. CDR3 nucleotides: TGTGCCAGCAGCCAAGTAGGGGCCCGCACTGAAGCTTTCTTT. Protein: CASSQVGARTEAFF.